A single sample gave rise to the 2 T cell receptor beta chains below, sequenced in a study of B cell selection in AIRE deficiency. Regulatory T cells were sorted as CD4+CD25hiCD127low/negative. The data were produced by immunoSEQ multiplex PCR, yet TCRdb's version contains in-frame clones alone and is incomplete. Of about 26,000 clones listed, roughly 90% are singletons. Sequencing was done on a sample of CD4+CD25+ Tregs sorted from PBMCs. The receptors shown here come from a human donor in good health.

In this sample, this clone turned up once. The DNA for the CDR3 is TGCGCCAGCAGGTACGGCCGCACAGATACGCAGTATTTT. Protein sequence: CASRYGRTDTQYF. The chain is built from TRBV5-1 and TRBJ2-3; D unclear. V was trimmed by 5 bases and J by 1 base, leaving 8 bases between them. This CDR3 is 13 amino acids long. Germline V gene lookup returns CDR1 SGHRS and CDR2 YFSETQ. Filled out from reference TRBV5-1 and TRBJ2-3, the complete variable domain reads KAGVTQTPRYLIKTRGQQVTLSCSPISGHRSVSWYQQTPGQGLQFLFEYFSETQRNKGNFPGRFSGRQFSNSRSEMNVSTLELGDSALYLCASRYGRTDTQYFGPGTRLTVL.

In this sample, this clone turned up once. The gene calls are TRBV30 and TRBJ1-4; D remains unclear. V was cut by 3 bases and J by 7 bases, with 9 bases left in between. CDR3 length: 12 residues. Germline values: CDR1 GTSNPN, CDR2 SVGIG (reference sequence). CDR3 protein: CAWRAAGEKLFF. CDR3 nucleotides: TGTGCCTGGAGAGCCGCTGGTGAAAAACTGTTTTTT.